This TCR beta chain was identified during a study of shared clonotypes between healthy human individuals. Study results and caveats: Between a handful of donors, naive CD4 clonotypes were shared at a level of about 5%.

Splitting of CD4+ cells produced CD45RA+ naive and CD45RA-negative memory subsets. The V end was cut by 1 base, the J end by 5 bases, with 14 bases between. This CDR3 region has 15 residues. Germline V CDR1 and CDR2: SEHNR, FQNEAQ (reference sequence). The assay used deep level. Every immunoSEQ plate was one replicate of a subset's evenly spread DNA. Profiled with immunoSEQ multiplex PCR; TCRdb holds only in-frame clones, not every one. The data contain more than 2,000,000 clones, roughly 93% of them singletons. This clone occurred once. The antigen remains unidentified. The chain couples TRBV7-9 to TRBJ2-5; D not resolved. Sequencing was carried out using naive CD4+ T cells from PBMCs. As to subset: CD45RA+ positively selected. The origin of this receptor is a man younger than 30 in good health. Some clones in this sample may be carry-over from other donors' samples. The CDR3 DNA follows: TGTGCCAGCAGCTTAGTCCATTCCGTGGGGGAGACCCAGTACTTC. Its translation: CASSLVHSVGETQYF. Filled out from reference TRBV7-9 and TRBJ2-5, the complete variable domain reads DTGVSQNPRHKITKRGQNVTFRCDPISEHNRLYWYRQTLGQGPEFLTYFQNEAQLEKSRLLSDRFSAERPKGSFSTLEIQRTEQGDSAMYLCASSLVHSVGETQYFGPGTRLLVL.